Below are 26 T cell receptor beta chains sequenced from a single sample in a study of T-cell reconstitution after alpha-beta-depleted transplantation in children. A TCRbeta library incorporating unique molecular identifiers was prepared. TCRdb re-called the PCR reads through MiXCR, storing one row per CDR3 protein. In the table there are approximately 200,000 distinct CDR3 sequences, 14% to 15% of which are singletons. The material sequenced was PBMCs from the stem cell graft donor, taken from the stem cell graft. The origin of the receptors is a human donor who donated a stem cell graft to a child with acute lymphoblastic leukemia.

This clonotype was found many times. The chain has TRBV20-1 and TRBJ2-1; possible D gene TRBD2, 5 bases. V gave up 5 bases and J gave up 4 bases, with 15 bases separating them. The CDR3 runs 14 residues. The V gene's germline CDR1 is DFQATT and CDR2 SNEGSKA (reference sequence). CDR3: CSAPPGLGYNEQFF. In DNA, the CDR3 is TGCAGTGCTCCGCCTGGACTGGGGTACAATGAGCAGTTCTTC.

This clonotype was observed many times. V is TRBV20-1 and J is TRBJ2-1; 8 positions agree with TRBD2. Germline V gene lookup returns CDR1 DFQATT and CDR2 SNEGSKA (reference sequence). J was trimmed by 0 bases and V by 3 bases; bases with no gene match: 13. The CDR3 extends over 18 amino acids. In nucleotides, the CDR3 is TGCAGTGCTAGTAGGTTAGAAAGCGGGAGTAGCTCCTACAATGAGCAGTTCTTC. It translates to CSASRLESGSSSYNEQFF.

This clonotype was counted many times. The chain uses TRBV5-1 and TRBJ2-3; no firm D call. Germline V CDR1 and CDR2: SGHRS, YFSETQ. The CDR3 length is 13 residues. Trimming pared 5 bases from V and 0 bases from J, leaving 7 bases between. CDR3 DNA sequence: TGCGCCAGCAGAATGGGGAGCACAGATACGCAGTATTTT. This encodes CASRMGSTDTQYF.

This clonotype was recorded at least ten times. This chain uses TRBV7-2 with TRBJ1-1; D gene uncertain. The germline V and J ends were trimmed by 3 bases and 0 bases, with 5 bases remaining between them. CDR3 length equals 13 residues. Per germline, CDR1 SGHTA and CDR2 FQGNSA. The CDR3 is CASSLGMNTEAFF. Written as DNA, the CDR3 is TGTGCCAGCAGCTTGGGAATGAACACTGAAGCTTTCTTT. The full variable domain, its missing parts supplied by reference TRBV7-2 and TRBJ1-1, is GAGVSQSPSNKVTEKGKDVELRCDPISGHTALYWYRQSLGQGLEFLIYFQGNSAPDKSGLPSDRFSAERTGGSVSTLTIQRTQQEDSAVYLCASSLGMNTEAFFGQGTRLTVV.

This clonotype was observed at least ten times. The rearrangement joins TRBV5-5 to TRBJ2-7; 7 bases line up with TRBD2. This CDR3 is 14 amino acids long. Trimming removed 3 bases from V and 7 bases from J; junction bases left unmatched: 10. Germline-derived CDR1 and CDR2 are SGHKS and YYEKEE (reference sequence). CDR3 in amino acids: CASSYAGTIKEQYF. The CDR3 nucleotides are TGTGCCAGCAGCTATGCCGGGACTATAAAAGAGCAGTACTTC. The whole variable domain, remainder taken from reference TRBV5-5 and TRBJ2-7, is DAGVTQSPTHLIKTRGQQVTLRCSPISGHKSVSWYQQVLGQGPQFIFQYYEKEERGRGNFPDRFSARQFPNYSSELNVNALLLGDSALYLCASSYAGTIKEQYFGPGTRLTVT.

The chain recombines TRBV12-3 or TRBV12-4 with TRBJ2-5, with a weak D call TRBD2 (7 bases). Trimming took off 0 bases at V and 1 base at J, with 21 bases between the two ends. The CDR3 runs to 19 residues. CDR3 amino acids: CASSLARAGAKISQETQYF. The CDR3 nucleotides read TGTGCCAGCAGTTTAGCTAGGGCGGGGGCCAAAATCTCCCAAGAGACCCAGTACTTC.

In regard to this clonotype: A much larger clone lies a single base off, so this may be a read error. The chain couples TRBV12-3 or TRBV12-4 to TRBJ2-5; TRBD2 is a possible D gene (6 bases). V gave up 4 bases and J gave up 5 bases, with 11 bases separating them. There are 13 residues in the CDR3. The CDR3 region is CASSSGVLETQYF. CDR3 coding DNA: TGTGCCAGCAGTTCGGGGGTCCTGGAGACCCAGTACTTC.

There are many counts of this clonotype. The gene calls are TRBV6-6 and TRBJ2-7, with D unclear. Trimming took off 6 bases at V and 4 bases at J, with 10 bases between the two ends. Germline loops: CDR1 MNHNY, CDR2 SVGAGI (reference sequence). The CDR3 loop spans 12 amino acids. CDR3 residues: CASSPRMYEQYF. Written as DNA, the CDR3 is TGTGCCAGCAGCCCGCGCATGTACGAGCAGTACTTC.

This clonotype was recorded at least ten times. The J gene is TRBJ1-1, the V gene TRBV12-3 or TRBV12-4; TRBD1 matches at 8 bases. The CDR3 has 14 amino acids. V gave up 6 bases and J gave up 0 bases; unmatched junction bases: 3. Here the CDR3 DNA reads TGTGCCAGCAGGCTGGGACAGGTGAACACTGAAGCTTTCTTT. It codes for CASRLGQVNTEAFF.

In this sample, this clonotype turned up many times. The chain combines TRBV29-1 with TRBJ2-1; no clear D gene. CDR1 is SQVTM and CDR2 is ANQGSEA in the germline V gene. The V end lost 4 bases, the J end lost 4 bases, and 14 bases lay between the germline ends. The CDR3 loop spans 14 amino acids. The CDR3 DNA is TGCAGCGTTGTAAATCGGATGACTTACAATGAGCAGTTCTTC. Translating gives CSVVNRMTYNEQFF.

This clonotype showed up many times. The genes are TRBV10-3 and TRBJ1-1; D gene unclear. CDR3 length: 15 amino acids. The V end was cut by 5 bases, the J end by 1 base, with 14 bases between. CDR1 and CDR2 from the germline V gene are ENHRY and SYGVKD. CDR3 in amino acids: CAISYTRWENTEAFF. CDR3 in DNA: TGTGCCATCAGTTACACAAGGTGGGAGAACACTGAAGCTTTCTTT.

As concerns this clonotype: A much larger clone lies a single base off, so this may be a read error. This sequence joins TRBV29-1 and TRBJ2-7; D remains ambiguous. CDR3 size: 13 residues. Per germline, CDR1 SQVTM and CDR2 ANQGSEA. Trimming took 4 bases from V and 4 from J, leaving 14 bases between them. CDR3 in DNA: TGCAGCGTTGTTGCCAGGATCCCATACGAGCAGTACTTC. Its protein product is CSVVARIPYEQYF.

This clonotype was observed many times. The rearrangement joins TRBV10-3 to TRBJ2-7; TRBD2 agrees at 7 bases. V lost 3 bases and J lost 5; bases outside the gene matches: 10. This CDR3 spans 15 amino acids. CDR1 ENHRY and CDR2 SYGVKD come from the germline V gene. The chain's CDR3 is CAISELASEPDEQYF. The CDR3 DNA follows: TGTGCCATCAGTGAACTAGCGAGCGAGCCGGACGAGCAGTACTTC.

This clonotype was seen ten or more times. The chain employs TRBV5-1 and TRBJ1-5; possible D gene TRBD1, 6 bases. Trimming pared 0 bases from V and 5 bases from J, leaving 12 bases between. CDR1 and CDR2 from the germline V gene are SGHRS and YFSETQ. This CDR3 contains 15 residues. The CDR3 loop reads CASSLETGGDQPQHF. The CDR3 region has the DNA TGCGCCAGCAGCTTGGAGACAGGAGGAGATCAGCCCCAGCATTTT.

This clonotype was seen repeatedly, ten times or more. This chain connects TRBV7-6 to TRBJ1-1; D is perhaps TRBD1 (6 bases). V dropped 5 bases and J dropped 3 bases, with 10 bases sitting between them. From germline, CDR1 is SGHVS and CDR2 FNYEAQ. This CDR3 is 13 amino acids long. The CDR3, as DNA: TGTGCCAGCAGCCCAGGGGTTTACACTGAAGCTTTCTTT. This gives the protein CASSPGVYTEAFF. Using reference TRBV7-6 and TRBJ1-1 for the parts outside the CDR3, the full variable domain is GAGVSQSPRYKVTKRGQDVALRCDPISGHVSLYWYRQALGQGPEFLTYFNYEAQQDKSGLPNDRFSAERPEGSISTLTIQRTEQRDSAMYRCASSPGVYTEAFFGQGTRLTVV.

This clonotype was seen ten or more times. The chain combines TRBV6-5 with TRBJ1-1; a possible D gene is TRBD1 (5 bases). V lost 0 bases, J lost 3 bases, and 11 bases lay in between. This CDR3 is 15 amino acids long. From germline, CDR1 is MNHEY and CDR2 SVGAGI. CDR3 in amino acids: CASSYSGEVDTEAFF. The CDR3 DNA follows: TGTGCCAGCAGTTACTCGGGGGAGGTGGACACTGAAGCTTTCTTT.

This clonotype was found many times. This chain joins TRBV12-3 or TRBV12-4 and TRBJ1-5; D gene uncertain. The CDR3 runs to 12 residues. V lost 1 base to trimming and J lost 11 bases, with 9 bases between them. CDR3 sequence reads: CASSLEGRTQHF. CDR3 nucleotide sequence: TGTGCCAGCAGTTTAGAGGGAAGGACCCAGCATTTT.

In its sample, this clonotype was seen many times. The chain links TRBV12-3 or TRBV12-4 to TRBJ2-7, with 10 bases matching TRBD1. This CDR3 has 15 residues. V shed 2 bases, J shed 5 bases, and the junction held 6 bases outside the gene matches. The CDR3 spells CASSLRGQGSHEQYF. DNA of the CDR3: TGTGCCAGCAGTTTAAGGGGACAGGGGTCACACGAGCAGTACTTC.

Many counts were recorded for this clonotype. Relative to the germline gene, one junction end is altered; a read error may explain this. The chain is built from TRBV6-2 or TRBV6-3 and TRBJ2-1, with D maybe TRBD1 (5 bases). CDR3 length: 13 residues. Germline assignment: CDR1 MNHEY and CDR2 SVGEGT. Written as DNA, the CDR3 is TGTGCCAGCAGTTACCCCTCCTGGGGCCCCAAGGTCTTC. Translating it yields CASSYPSWGPKVF.

This clonotype was picked up many times. The CDR3 DNA reads TGCAGTGCTTTAGCGGGAGCGAACACCGGGGAGCTGTTTTTT. Encoded protein: CSALAGANTGELFF. This sequence joins TRBV20-1 and TRBJ2-2; 9 bases are shared with TRBD2. Trimming removed 5 bases from V and 0 bases from J; junction bases left unmatched: 1. The length of the CDR3 is 14 residues. Germline V gives CDR1 DFQATT, CDR2 SNEGSKA (reference sequence).

Many counts were recorded for this clonotype. The chain combines TRBV20-1 with TRBJ1-1; 9 nucleotides agree with TRBD1. V lost 5 bases and J lost 1; bases outside the gene matches: 2. In germline, CDR1 is DFQATT, CDR2 SNEGSKA (reference sequence). The CDR3 spans 13 residues. CDR3 protein: CSAGGQGNTEAFF. The CDR3 coding sequence is TGCAGTGCTGGGGGACAGGGGAACACTGAAGCTTTCTTT.

For this clonotype: A single base separates this from a much larger clone, so it may be a read error. This rearrangement joins TRBV27 to TRBJ2-2; D possibly corresponds to TRBD1 (6 bases). The germline V gene has CDR1 MNHEY and CDR2 SMNVEV (reference sequence). The CDR3 runs to 13 residues. The CDR3 is CACSPRQGGELFF. The CDR3 DNA follows: TGTGCCTGCAGCCCGCGCCAGGGGGGGGAGCTGTTTTTT.

This clonotype appeared many times. The chain uses TRBV13 and TRBJ2-7, with D tentatively TRBD2 (6 bases). The CDR3 is made up of 14 amino acids. Germline values: CDR1 PRHDT, CDR2 FYEKMQ (reference sequence). V was cut by 5 bases and J by 0 bases, with 11 bases left in between. This chain's CDR3 is CASSPGASSYEQYF. The CDR3, as DNA: TGTGCCAGCAGCCCGGGAGCTAGCTCCTACGAGCAGTACTTC.

The chain has TRBV20-1 and TRBJ1-3; D gene unclear. Between the trimmed V and J ends, which lost 2 bases and 6 bases, there was a span of 11 bases. The CDR3 runs to 13 residues. The germline V gene has CDR1 DFQATT and CDR2 SNEGSKA (reference sequence). The CDR3 sequence is CSARQGGPNTIYF. CDR3 nucleotides: TGCAGTGCTAGACAAGGCGGACCAAACACCATATATTTT.

Turning to this clonotype: Given a much more abundant clone one base away, this may be a read error. V gene TRBV13 combines with J gene TRBJ2-5; TRBD2 matches at 8 bases. The V gene end was trimmed by 5 bases and the J gene end by 5 bases; junction bases not matched to a gene: 16. The CDR3 spans 17 residues. Germline CDR1 reads PRHDT; CDR2 reads FYEKMQ (reference sequence). The CDR3 DNA follows: TGTGCCAGCAGCCCGAGGCTGGGTAGCGGGATTGCGGAGACCCAGTACTTC. Translation: CASSPRLGSGIAETQYF.

This clonotype occurred many times. This sequence joins TRBV5-8 and TRBJ2-2; D possibly corresponds to TRBD1 (6 bases). This CDR3 has 15 amino acids. Germline CDR1 is SGHTS and CDR2 is YDEGEE. Trimming cost V 1 base and J 6 bases, with 13 bases left between them. The CDR3 spells CASSLSQGFAGELFF. The CDR3 region has the DNA TGTGCCAGCAGCTTGAGTCAGGGGTTCGCCGGGGAGCTGTTTTTT.